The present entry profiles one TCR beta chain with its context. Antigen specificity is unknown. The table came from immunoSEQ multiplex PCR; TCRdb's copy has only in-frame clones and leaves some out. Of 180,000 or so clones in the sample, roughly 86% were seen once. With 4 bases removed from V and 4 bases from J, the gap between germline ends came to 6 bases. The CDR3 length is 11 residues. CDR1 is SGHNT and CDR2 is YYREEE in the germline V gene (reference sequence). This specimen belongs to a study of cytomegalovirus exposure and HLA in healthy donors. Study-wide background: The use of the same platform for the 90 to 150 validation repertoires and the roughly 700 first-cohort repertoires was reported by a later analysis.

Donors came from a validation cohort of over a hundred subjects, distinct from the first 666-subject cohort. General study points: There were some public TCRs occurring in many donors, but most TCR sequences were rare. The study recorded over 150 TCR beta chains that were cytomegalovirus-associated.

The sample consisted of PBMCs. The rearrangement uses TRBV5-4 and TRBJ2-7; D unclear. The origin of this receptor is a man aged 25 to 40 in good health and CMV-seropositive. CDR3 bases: TGTGCCAGCAGCGTCGGGTACGAGCAGTACTTC. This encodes CASSVGYEQYF.